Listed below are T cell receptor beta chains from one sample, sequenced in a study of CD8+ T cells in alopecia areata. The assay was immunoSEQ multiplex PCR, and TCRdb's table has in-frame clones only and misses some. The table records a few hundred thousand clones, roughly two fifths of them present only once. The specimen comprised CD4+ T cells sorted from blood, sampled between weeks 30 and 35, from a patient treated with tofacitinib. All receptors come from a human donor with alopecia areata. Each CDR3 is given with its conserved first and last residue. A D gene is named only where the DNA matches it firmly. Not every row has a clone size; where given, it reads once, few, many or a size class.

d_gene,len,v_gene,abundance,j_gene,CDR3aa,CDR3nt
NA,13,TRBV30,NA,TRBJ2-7,CAWSVRADYEQYF,TGTGCCTGGAGTGTAAGGGCAGACTACGAGCAGTACTTC
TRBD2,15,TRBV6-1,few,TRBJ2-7,CASSRTSGGAYEQCF,TGTGCCAGCTCTAGGACTAGCGGGGGGGCCTACGAGCAGTGCTTC
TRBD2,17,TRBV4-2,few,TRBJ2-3,CASSQESSGRVTDTQYF,TGTGCCAGCAGCCAAGAATCTAGCGGGAGGGTCACAGATACGCAGTATTTT
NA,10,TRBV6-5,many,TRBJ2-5,CADVLETQYF,TGTGCCGACGTCCTAGAGACCCAGTACTTC
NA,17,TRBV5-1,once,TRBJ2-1,CASSLVAEVFHFDEQFF,TGCGCCAGCAGCTTGGTGGCAGAAGTCTTCCATTTCGATGAGCAGTTCTTC
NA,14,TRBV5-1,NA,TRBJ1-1,CASSLGAGGTEAFF,TGCGCCAGCAGCTTGGGCGCCGGGGGCACTGAAGCTTTCTTT
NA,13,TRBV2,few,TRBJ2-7,CASYLGGIYEQYF,TGTGCCAGCTATTTGGGCGGCATATACGAGCAGTACTTC
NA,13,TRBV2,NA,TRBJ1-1,CASRDRSNTEAFF,TGTGCCAGCAGGGACCGCTCGAACACTGAAGCTTTCTTT
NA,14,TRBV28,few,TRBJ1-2,CASRAGWEVRGYTF,TGTGCCAGCAGAGCAGGGTGGGAGGTTCGAGGCTACACCTTC
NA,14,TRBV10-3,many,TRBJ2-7,CAISESWGEGEQYF,TGTGCCATCAGTGAGTCGTGGGGAGAAGGGGAGCAGTACTTC
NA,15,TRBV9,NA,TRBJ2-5,CASSVDEMGEETQYF,TGTGCCAGCAGCGTAGATGAGATGGGTGAAGAGACCCAGTACTTC
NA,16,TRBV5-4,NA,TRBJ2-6,CASTFWNGAGANVLTF,TGTGCCAGCACCTTCTGGAACGGAGCTGGGGCCAACGTCCTGACTTTC
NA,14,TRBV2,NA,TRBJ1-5,CASSGGSKTRPQHF,TGTGCCAGCAGTGGAGGGAGTAAAACTCGGCCCCAGCATTTT
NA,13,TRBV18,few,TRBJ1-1,CASSLARNTEAFF,TGTGCCAGCTCACTCGCAAGGAACACTGAAGCTTTCTTT
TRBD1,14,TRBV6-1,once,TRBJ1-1,CASSEQGAKTEAFF,TGTGCCAGCAGTGAGCAGGGGGCGAAGACTGAAGCTTTCTTT
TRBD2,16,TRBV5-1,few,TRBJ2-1,CASSLATSGSPNEQFF,TGCGCCAGCAGCTTGGCGACTAGCGGGAGTCCGAATGAGCAGTTCTTC
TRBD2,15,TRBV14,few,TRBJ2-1,CASSYGLAGDREQFF,TGTGCCAGCAGTTATGGACTAGCGGGAGATCGTGAGCAGTTCTTC
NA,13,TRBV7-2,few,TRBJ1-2,CASSLDYRERYTF,TGTGCCAGCAGCTTAGATTATCGGGAACGCTACACCTTC
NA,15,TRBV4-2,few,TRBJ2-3,CASSQDLGRTDTQYF,TGTGCCAGCAGCCAAGATCTAGGGCGCACAGATACGCAGTATTTT
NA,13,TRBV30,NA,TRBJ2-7,CAWSVMGTYEQYF,TGTGCCTGGAGTGTTATGGGGACCTACGAGCAGTACTTC
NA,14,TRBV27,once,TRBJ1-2,CASSLAFGSHGYTF,TGTGCCAGCAGTTTAGCCTTCGGAAGTCATGGCTACACCTTC
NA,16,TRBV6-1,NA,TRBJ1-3,CASSAQIRVTGNTIYF,TGTGCCAGCAGTGCCCAGATCCGGGTTACTGGAAACACCATATATTTT